This record covers a single T cell receptor beta chain. Antigen unknown. TCRdb called the reads again in MiXCR, with one record for every CDR3 protein. The sample has about 68,000 distinct CDR3 sequences, about 62% seen once. CDR3 length equals 15 residues. V lost 1 base to trimming and J lost 3 bases, with 10 bases between them. Germline CDR1 reads SGHTA; CDR2 reads FQGNSA. This sample is drawn from a study of type 1 regulatory T cells. Looking at the study overall: T-allo10 is an in vitro-generated, Tr1-enriched CD4 T cell product specific for alloantigen.

Graft donor-derived T-allo10 cells were described as host-alloantigen-specific, anergic, and alloantigen-specifically suppressive. This TCR derives from a human donor in good health. This chain joins TRBV7-2 and TRBJ2-1; D may be TRBD1 (5 bases). The sequenced sample was cultured T cells, either the whole culture or a sorted T cell fraction (not recorded which). This sample's subset: Tr1-enriched cell product generated in vitro against host alloantigens. The CDR3 here is CASSLGGAHYNEQFF. The DNA for the CDR3 is TGTGCCAGCAGCTTAGGGGGCGCGCACTACAATGAGCAGTTCTTC. Together with reference TRBV7-2 and TRBJ2-1, the CDR3 gives the full variable domain: GAGVSQSPSNKVTEKGKDVELRCDPISGHTALYWYRQSLGQGLEFLIYFQGNSAPDKSGLPSDRFSAERTGGSVSTLTIQRTQQEDSAVYLCASSLGGAHYNEQFFGPGTRLTVL.